Following are 2 T cell receptor beta chains from one sample sequenced in a study of CD8 T cells in Susac syndrome. With random hexamers, 0.5 to 1 ug RNA was reverse transcribed. TCRdb analysed the immunoSEQ multiplex PCR reads with MiXCR anew, one entry per CDR3 protein. The data show hundreds of thousands of distinct CDR3 sequences, about 94% seen once. The sequenced sample consisted of CD4+ T cells from PBMCs. These receptors were obtained from a human donor with Susac syndrome.

This chain joins TRBV12-3 or TRBV12-4 and TRBJ1-1; 7 bases map to TRBD1. The junction had 9 bases not matched to a gene; V was cut back by 5 bases and J by 0 bases. CDR3 length: 16 residues. CDR3 amino acids: CASSLRQGSMNTEAFF. The DNA for the CDR3 is TGTGCCAGCAGTCTCCGACAGGGTTCCATGAACACTGAAGCTTTCTTT.

J is TRBJ2-1 and V is TRBV30; D might be TRBD2 (6 bases). The V gene's germline CDR1 is GTSNPN and CDR2 SVGIG (reference sequence). V was clipped by 4 bases and J by 0 bases, with 10 bases between them. The CDR3 is made up of 14 amino acids. Here the CDR3 reads CAWKAGRSYNEQFF. The CDR3, as DNA: TGTGCCTGGAAAGCGGGCCGCTCCTACAATGAGCAGTTCTTC.